This T cell receptor (beta chain) was captured by sequencing in a study of radiotherapy plus CTLA-4 blockade in lung cancer. Overall study findings and caveats: Once radiotherapy plus ipilimumab had been given, TCR clones derived from tumor expanded in blood.

The method was immunoSEQ multiplex PCR; TCRdb's version includes in-frame clones alone and lacks a portion of them. Among roughly 75,000 clones listed, approximately 84% were seen once. Germline V gene data show CDR1 as SGHAT and CDR2 as FQNNGV. This CDR3 comprises 15 residues. Trimming shortened V by 2 bases and J by 2 bases, and 9 bases separated the two germline ends. A note on this clone: The antigen is undetermined.

This specimen consisted of peripheral blood, obtained from a patient treated with radiotherapy plus ipilimumab. This TCR was recovered from a human donor with non-small cell lung cancer who had stable disease on radiotherapy plus ipilimumab. This rearrangement joins TRBV11-2 to TRBJ2-2; D ambiguous. The CDR3: CASSLWAVNTGELFF. For the CDR3, the DNA is TGTGCCAGCAGCTTATGGGCAGTAAACACCGGGGAGCTGTTTTTT.